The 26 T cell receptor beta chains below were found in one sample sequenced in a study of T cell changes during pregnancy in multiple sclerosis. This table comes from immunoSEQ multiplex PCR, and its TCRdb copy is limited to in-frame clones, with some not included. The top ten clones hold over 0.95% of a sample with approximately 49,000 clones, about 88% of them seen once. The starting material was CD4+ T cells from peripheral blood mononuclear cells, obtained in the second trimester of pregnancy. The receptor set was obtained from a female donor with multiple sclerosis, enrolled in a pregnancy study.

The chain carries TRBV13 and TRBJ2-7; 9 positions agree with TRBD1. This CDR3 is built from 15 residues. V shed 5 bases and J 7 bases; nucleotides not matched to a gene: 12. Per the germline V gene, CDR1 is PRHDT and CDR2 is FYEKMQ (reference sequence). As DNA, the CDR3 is TGTGCCAGCAGCAGCGGACAGGGGCGAACTGGGGAGCAGTACTTC. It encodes CASSSGQGRTGEQYF.

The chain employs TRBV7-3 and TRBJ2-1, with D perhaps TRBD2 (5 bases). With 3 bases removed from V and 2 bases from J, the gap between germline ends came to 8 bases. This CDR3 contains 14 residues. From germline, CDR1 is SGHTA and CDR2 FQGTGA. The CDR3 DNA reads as TGTGCCAGCAGCTTGGAGAGGGCCTACAATGAGCAGTTCTTC. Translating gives CASSLERAYNEQFF.

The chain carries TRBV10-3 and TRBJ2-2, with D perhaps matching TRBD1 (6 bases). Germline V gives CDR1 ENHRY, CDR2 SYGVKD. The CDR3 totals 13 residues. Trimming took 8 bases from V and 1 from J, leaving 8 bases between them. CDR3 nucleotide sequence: TGTGCCATCGGGGGACAGAACACCGGGGAGCTGTTTTTT. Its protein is CAIGGQNTGELFF.

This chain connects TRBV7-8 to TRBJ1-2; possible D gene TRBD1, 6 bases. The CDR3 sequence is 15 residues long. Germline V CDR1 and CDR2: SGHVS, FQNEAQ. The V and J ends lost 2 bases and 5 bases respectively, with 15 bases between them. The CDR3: CASSLSRDIGYGYTF. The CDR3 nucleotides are TGTGCCAGCAGCTTATCCCGGGACATAGGGTATGGCTACACCTTC.

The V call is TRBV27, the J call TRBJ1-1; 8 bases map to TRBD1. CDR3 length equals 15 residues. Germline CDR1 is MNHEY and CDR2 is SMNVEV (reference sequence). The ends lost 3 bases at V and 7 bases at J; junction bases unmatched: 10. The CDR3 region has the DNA TGTGCCAGCAGTTTTGGGGCAGACAGGGGCGGTGAAGCTTTCTTT. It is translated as CASSFGADRGGEAFF.

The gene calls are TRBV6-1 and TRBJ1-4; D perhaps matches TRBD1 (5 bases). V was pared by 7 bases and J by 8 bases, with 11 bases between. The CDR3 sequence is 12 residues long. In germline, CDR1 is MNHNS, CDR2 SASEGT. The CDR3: CASIGGNEKLFF. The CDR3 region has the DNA TGTGCCAGCATTGGGGGGAACGAAAAACTGTTTTTT.

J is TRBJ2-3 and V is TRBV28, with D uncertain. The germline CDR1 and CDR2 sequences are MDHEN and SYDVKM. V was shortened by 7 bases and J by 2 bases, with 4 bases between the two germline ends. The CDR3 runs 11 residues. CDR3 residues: CASTVTDTQYF. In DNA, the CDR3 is TGTGCCAGCACAGTCACAGATACGCAGTATTTT. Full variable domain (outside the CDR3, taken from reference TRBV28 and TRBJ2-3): DVKVTQSSRYLVKRTGEKVFLECVQDMDHENMFWYRQDPGLGLRLIYFSYDVKMKEKGDIPEGYSVSREKKERFSLILESASTNQTSMYLCASTVTDTQYFGPGTRLTVL.

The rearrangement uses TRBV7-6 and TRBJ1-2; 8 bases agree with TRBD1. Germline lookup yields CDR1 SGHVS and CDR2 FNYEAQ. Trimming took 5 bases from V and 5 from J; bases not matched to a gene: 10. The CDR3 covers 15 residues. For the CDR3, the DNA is TGTGCCAGCAGCCCCGGGGCAGGGGGCTATTATGGCTACACCTTC. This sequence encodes CASSPGAGGYYGYTF.

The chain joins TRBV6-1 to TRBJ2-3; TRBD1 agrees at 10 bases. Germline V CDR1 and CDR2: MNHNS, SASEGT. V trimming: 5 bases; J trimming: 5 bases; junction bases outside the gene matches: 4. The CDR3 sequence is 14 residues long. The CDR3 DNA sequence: TGTGCCAGCAGTCGACAGGGGGCGGGAGATACGCAGTATTTT. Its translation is CASSRQGAGDTQYF.

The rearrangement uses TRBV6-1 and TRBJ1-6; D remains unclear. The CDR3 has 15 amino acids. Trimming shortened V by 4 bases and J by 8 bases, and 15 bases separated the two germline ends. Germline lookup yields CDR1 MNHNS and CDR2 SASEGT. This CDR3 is CASSALRAVDSPLHF. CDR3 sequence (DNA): TGTGCCAGCAGTGCCTTACGTGCGGTGGATTCACCCCTCCACTTT.

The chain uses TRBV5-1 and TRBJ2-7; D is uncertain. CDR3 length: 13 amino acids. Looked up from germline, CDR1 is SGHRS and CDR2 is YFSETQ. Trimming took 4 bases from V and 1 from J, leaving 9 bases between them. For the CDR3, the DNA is TGCGCCAGCAGCACCGGGTCTTCCTACGAGCAGTACTTC. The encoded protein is CASSTGSSYEQYF.

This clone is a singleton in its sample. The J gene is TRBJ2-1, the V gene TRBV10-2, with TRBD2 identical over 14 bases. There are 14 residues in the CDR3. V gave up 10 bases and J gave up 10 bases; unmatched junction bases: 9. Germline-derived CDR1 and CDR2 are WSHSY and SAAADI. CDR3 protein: CATQTSGRDEEQFF. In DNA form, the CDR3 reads TGCGCCACCCAGACTAGCGGGAGGGACGAGGAGCAGTTCTTC.

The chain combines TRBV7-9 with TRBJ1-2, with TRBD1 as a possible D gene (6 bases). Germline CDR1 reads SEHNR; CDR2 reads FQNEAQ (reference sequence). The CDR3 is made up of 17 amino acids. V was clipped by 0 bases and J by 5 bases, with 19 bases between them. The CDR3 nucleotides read TGTGCCAGCAGCTTAGCTCTTGGTCAGGGGCCAGATTATGGCTACACCTTC. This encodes CASSLALGQGPDYGYTF.

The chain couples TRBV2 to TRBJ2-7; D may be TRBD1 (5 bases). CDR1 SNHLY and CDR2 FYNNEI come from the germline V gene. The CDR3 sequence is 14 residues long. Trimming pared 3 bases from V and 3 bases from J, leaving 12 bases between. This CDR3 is CASSDPQASYEQYF. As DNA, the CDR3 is TGTGCCAGCAGTGACCCACAGGCCAGCTACGAGCAGTACTTC.

The CDR3 coding sequence is TGTGCCAGCAGTTTACCCACAGGGGCGCCTGAAGCTTTCTTT. This codes for CASSLPTGAPEAFF. This chain uses TRBV28 with TRBJ1-1; 7 bases are shared with TRBD1. CDR3 size: 14 residues. Germline V gene sequence: CDR1 MDHEN, CDR2 SYDVKM. Unmatched junction bases numbered 6, after V lost 2 bases and J lost 6 bases.

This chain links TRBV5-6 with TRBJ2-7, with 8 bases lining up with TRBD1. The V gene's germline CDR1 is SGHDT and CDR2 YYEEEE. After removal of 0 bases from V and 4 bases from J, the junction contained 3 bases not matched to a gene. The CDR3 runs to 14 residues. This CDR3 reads CASSLGTGRYEQYF. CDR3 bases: TGTGCCAGCAGCTTGGGGACAGGGAGGTACGAGCAGTACTTC.

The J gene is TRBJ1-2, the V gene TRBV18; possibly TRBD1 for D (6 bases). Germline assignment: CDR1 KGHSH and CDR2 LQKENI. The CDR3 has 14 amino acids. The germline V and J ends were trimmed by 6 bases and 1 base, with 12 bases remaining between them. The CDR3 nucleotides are TGTGCCAGCTCCCGACAGGATTATAACTATGGCTACACCTTC. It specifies CASSRQDYNYGYTF.

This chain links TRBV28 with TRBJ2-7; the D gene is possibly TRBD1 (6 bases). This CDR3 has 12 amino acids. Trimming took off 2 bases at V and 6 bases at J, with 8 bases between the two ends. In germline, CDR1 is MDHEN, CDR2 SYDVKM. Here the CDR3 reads CASSLEDSEQYF. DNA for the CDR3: TGTGCCAGCAGTTTAGAGGACAGCGAGCAGTACTTC.

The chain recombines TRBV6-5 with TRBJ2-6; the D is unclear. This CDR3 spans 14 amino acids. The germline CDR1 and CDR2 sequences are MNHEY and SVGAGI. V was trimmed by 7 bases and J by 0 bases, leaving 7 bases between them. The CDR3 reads CASKRNSGANVLTF. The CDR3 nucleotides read TGTGCCAGCAAGAGGAACTCTGGGGCCAACGTCCTGACTTTC.

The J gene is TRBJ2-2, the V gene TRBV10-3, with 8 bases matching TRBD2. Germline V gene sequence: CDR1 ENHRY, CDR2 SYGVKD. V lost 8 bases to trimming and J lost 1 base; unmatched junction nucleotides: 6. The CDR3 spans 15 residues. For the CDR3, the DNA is TGTGCCATCGGGCGGGAGGCCTTGAACACCGGGGAGCTGTTTTTT. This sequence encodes CAIGREALNTGELFF.

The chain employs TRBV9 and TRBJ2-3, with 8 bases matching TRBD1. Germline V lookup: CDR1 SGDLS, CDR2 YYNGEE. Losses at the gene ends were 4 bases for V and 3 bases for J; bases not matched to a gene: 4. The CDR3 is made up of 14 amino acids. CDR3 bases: TGTGCCAGCAGCCCACGGACAGGGACAGATACGCAGTATTTT. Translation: CASSPRTGTDTQYF.

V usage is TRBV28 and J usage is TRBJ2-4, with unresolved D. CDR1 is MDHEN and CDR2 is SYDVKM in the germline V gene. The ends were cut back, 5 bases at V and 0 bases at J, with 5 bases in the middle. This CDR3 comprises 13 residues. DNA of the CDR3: TGTGCCAGCAGTATACTAGCCAAAAACATTCAGTACTTC. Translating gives CASSILAKNIQYF.

The CDR3, as DNA: TGTGCCAGCGGGAAGCGGGAGGGCCGGTACAATGAGCAGTTCTTC. Protein sequence: CASGKREGRYNEQFF. The chain uses TRBV6-1 and TRBJ2-1, with TRBD2 identical over 10 bases. J was trimmed by 4 bases and V by 8 bases; bases with no gene match: 8. This CDR3 comprises 15 residues. Germline values: CDR1 MNHNS, CDR2 SASEGT.

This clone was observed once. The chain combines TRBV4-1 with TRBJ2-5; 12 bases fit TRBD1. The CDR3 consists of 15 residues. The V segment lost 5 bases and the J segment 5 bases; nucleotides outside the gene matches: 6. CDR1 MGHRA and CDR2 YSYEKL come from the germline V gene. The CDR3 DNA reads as TGCGCCAGCAGCATTCCGGGACAGGGGGCCGAGACCCAGTACTTC. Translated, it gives CASSIPGQGAETQYF.

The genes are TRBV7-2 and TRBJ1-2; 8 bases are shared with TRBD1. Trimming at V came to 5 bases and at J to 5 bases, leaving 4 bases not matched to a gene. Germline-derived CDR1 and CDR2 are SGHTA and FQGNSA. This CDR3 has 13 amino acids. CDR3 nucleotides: TGTGCCAGCAGCCAGGGACAGGCTTATGGCTACACCTTC. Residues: CASSQGQAYGYTF.

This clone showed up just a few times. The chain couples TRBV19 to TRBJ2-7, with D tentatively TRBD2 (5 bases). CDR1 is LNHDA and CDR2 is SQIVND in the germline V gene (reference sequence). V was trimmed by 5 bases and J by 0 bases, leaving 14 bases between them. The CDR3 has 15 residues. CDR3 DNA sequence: TGTGCCAGTAGTGCGCCCGGGATCCACTCCTACGAGCAGTACTTC. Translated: CASSAPGIHSYEQYF.